One TCR beta chain is described in this entry. This clone's antigen is unknown. No much larger clone is present one base from it, and per-base qualities are unavailable. The data were taken from a study of cytomegalovirus exposure and HLA in healthy donors (dated by TCRdb to about 2017). Study-level background: An earlier analysis of roughly 500 of the donors reported roughly 300 Gb of sequence data and 117 million unique TCR beta sequences from 150 million to 200 million T cells. Besides the first cohort of under 700 subjects, a separate validation cohort made up of 120 different subjects was used. In the later analysis, no new phenotypic data were used to find candidate immune exposures; instead, reliance was placed on TCR beta sequences and their occurrence across donors. Genome-wide SNP genotypes for about three fifths of the roughly 670 donors were used in a later genetic analysis, which treated that subset as a discovery cohort. About five DR-DQ haplotypes were treated as single units for association and clustering because of strong linkage in the cohort. The T cell repertoires of around 670 subjects were profiled by immunosequencing and related to cytomegalovirus serostatus. In a later analysis, previously published TCR beta repertoires from 500 to 750 donors were re-analyzed and high-resolution HLA genotyping was added so that TCR occurrence patterns could be studied. An earlier analysis of around 540 of the donors applied high-throughput TCR beta sequencing to assess whether each TCR beta V gene segment acted as functional or pseudogenic. Across some 400 genotyped donors of the cohort, an average of roughly 250,000 unique TCR beta nucleotide sequences per donor were sequenced, and 15% to 20% of those sequences were non-productive. HLA typing included class I and class II loci at four-digit resolution. Among the approximately 400 genotyped donors, around 81% belonged to the genetic ancestry cluster associated with self-reported Caucasian donors. Every discovery cohort repertoire had been produced on one sequencing platform. High-throughput TCR immunosequencing, statistical association of individual TCRs with disease status, and machine learning were combined to predict cytomegalovirus infection status. The study aimed to test whether cataloging public T cell receptors could reveal signatures of past pathogen exposure. Typing coverage varied by locus: roughly 620-640 donors for A, B, C, DRB1 and DQB1; 500 to 550 for DQA1; over 600 for DPA1; roughly 450 for DPB1. Donor age, sex, ethnicity and CMV serostatus were compiled alongside the repertoire data. An early release that covered several hundred HLA-typed donors contained approximately 300 gigabases of sequencing data and tens of millions of unique TCR sequences. Study-level results and caveats: Seventeen rarely observed V segments, including chromosome 9 orphons, were excluded from the earlier analysis of several hundred of the donors because counts were too low. A cluster of highly shared sequence variants was judged likely to represent a technical artifact of the sequencing pipeline. In vitro tests confirmed that three of the cytomegalovirus-associated TCR beta chains recognize cytomegalovirus antigens. An earlier analysis of approximately 530 of the donors showed that most TCR beta V segments appeared in productive rearrangements either about 87% or about 30% of the time, which broadly matched IMGT annotations. In both the original and validation cohorts, the classifier was reported to diagnose cytomegalovirus status with high specificity and sensitivity. In a later analysis, HLA-associated TCR beta chains were found to be more clonally expanded and to have lower generation probabilities than equally common non-associated chains. Correlated functional status among segregating V segments might be attributable to linkage disequilibrium, but an unknown experimental factor could not be ruled out. In a later analysis, TCR association rates were found to vary across HLA loci, with the most associated TCRs seen for DRB1 alleles and the fewest for HLA-C alleles. Because HLA typing was missing for some donors at each locus, association tests included only the typed subset. Some IMGT-functional V segments, including TRBV6-2 and TRBV6-3, could not be told apart with the 87-base-pair reads, so those segments were excluded. A further reported finding was that TCR beta sequences accurately predicted the HLA-A and HLA-B alleles for most subjects in the first cohort. At a false discovery rate of 0.05, a later analysis linked about 16,000 TCR beta sequences to specific HLA alleles. When HLA alleles, especially DR and DQ, strongly co-occurred, attributing TCR associations to individual alleles was difficult. According to a later analysis, parvovirus B19, influenza, CMV and Epstein-Barr virus appeared linked to several top co-occurrence clusters. An association between a missense DCLRE1C variant and V-gene and J-gene trimming of TCR beta chains was found in a later genetic analysis and replicated in an independent cohort. Only TCR beta chains were sequenced in this cohort, and the absence of alpha or paired-chain data limited detectable features. The authors suggested that the approach could potentially be generalized to other disease states and immunological phenotypes. Roughly uniform sequencing depth across donors was assumed in presence/absence analyses, although this assumption may not hold. Compared with the roughly 720-donor mean, donors in an Asian-associated ancestry cluster had fewer N-insertions in productive TCRs, according to a later genetic analysis. In the study, around 150 TCR beta chains were listed as associated with cytomegalovirus. The only immune exposure information available for the cohort was CMV serostatus. Across donors, most TCR sequences were observed very rarely, whereas some public TCRs were present in many individuals. Most CMV-associated TCR beta chains appeared to be HLA-restricted in a later analysis, and the HLA associations seemed to be driven largely by CMV exposure.

Library preparation used the immunoSEQ multiplex PCR assay. For the multiplex PCR, a mixture combining 60 forward primers for TCR Vbeta segments and 13 reverse primers for TCR Jbeta segments was used. Amplification of the CDR3 region of rearranged TCR beta genes was performed with a multiplex PCR assay on genomic DNA. On the Illumina HiSeq System, the amplified TCR beta libraries were sequenced as 87-base-pair reads. As for the original processing: A later analysis counted tens of millions of unique TCR beta chains across the approximately 700 repertoires, and some 11 million of these chains were shared by at least two donors. Raw reads were error-corrected and collapsed into unique sequences by a nearest-neighbor algorithm in which closely related sequences were merged to remove PCR and sequencing errors. Alignment of CDR3 sequences to IMGT reference sequences was used to assign V, D and J gene segments. For a sequence to be retained, a match of at least six nucleotides was required to both a V gene segment and a J gene segment. Rearrangements were classified as productive when the CDR3 lacked stop codons and remained in frame with V and J, and all other rearrangements were classified as non-productive. Following IMGT convention, CDR3 was defined as the stretch from the second conserved V-encoded cysteine to the conserved J-encoded phenylalanine. In an earlier analysis of just under 600 of the donors, sequences lacking an unambiguous match to a single V gene segment were excluded. In an earlier analysis of a few hundred of the donors, V segments were called functional above 56.7% productive rearrangements and were called segregating when the between-donor standard deviation exceeded 5%. A statistical classification framework was built for diagnosing cytomegalovirus status from the catalog of TCR beta chain sequences. V and J gene assignment, in a later analysis, came from comparing TCR nucleotide sequences with IMGT/GENE-DB human TR gene sequences. In a later analysis, CDR3 sequences and most-parsimonious VDJ recombination scenarios were assigned using the TCRdist pipeline. In a later analysis, each TCR beta chain was defined by its CDR3 amino acid sequence together with its V-gene family, and reads without a unique V-gene family were excluded. In a later analysis, 450 to 600 highly shared, low-generation-probability nucleotide sequences were removed to address suspected cross-contamination and a sequencing artifact. In a later analysis, a clonal expansion index was calculated for each public chain from normalized within-repertoire ranks of inferred template counts. In a later analysis, generation probabilities were computed using a VDJ recombination model fitted to out-of-frame rearrangements, and the results were checked against IGoR. In a later analysis, TCR-TCR, TCR-HLA and TCR-CMV co-occurrence was scored with hypergeometric tests, and a repertoire-size bias correction was applied to TCR pairs. False discovery rates were estimated in a later analysis by permuting HLA or CMV assignments 20 times. In a later analysis, co-occurring TCRs were grouped using DBSCAN, with TCRdist sequence similarity added in when clustering inside HLA-allele-positive subsets. Co-occurrence clustering excluded repertoires with fewer than 30,000 or more than 120,000 public chains, plus five with anomalous nucleotide sharing. TCRdb limited this immuneACCESS table to in-frame rearrangements with V and J called. A share of clones is missing; checked studies link under half to unresolved V genes, and the rest is unexplained. The V and J calls and clone size come from that table; D and trimming were worked out from the DNA. The sample contains 150,000 to 200,000 clones, around 80% of them found a single time. More than 5.5% of the sample lies in the top ten.

The cohort comprised 550 to 700 healthy bone marrow donors. All cohort members were sampled while nominally healthy, although unrecorded immune exposures were likely present. The donor was CMV seropositive and belonged to the group of 250 to 300 seropositive cohort members. A peripheral blood sample was collected from each donor, and TCR beta sequencing was performed on peripheral blood mononuclear cells. Genomic DNA extraction from the blood cell samples was performed with the Qiagen DNeasy Blood Extraction Kit. Trimming takes 6 bases from V and 3 bases from J, and the germline ends sit 11 bases apart. Reading the germline V gene gives CDR1 MGHRA and CDR2 YSYEKL. The CDR3 sequence holds 14 residues, the cysteine and phenylalanine included. Only the CDR3 DNA stays, 42 bases, in frame from base 1.

The specimen was PBMCs. The source is a man aged 25-40 years in good health and CMV-seropositive. The rearranged segments are TRBV4-1 and TRBJ2-2, with no confident D gene call. The sequence in DNA is TGCGCCAGCAGTTCGGGTGCGGACACCGGGGAGCTGTTTTTT. This encodes CASSSGADTGELFF.